This T cell receptor beta chain was retrieved from a study of T cell responses to AZD1222 COVID-19 vaccine. About this clone itself: Its specificity is unknown.

V was pared by 7 bases and J by 12 bases, with 9 bases of the junction left unmatched. The CDR3 contains 11 residues. Germline V gene data show CDR1 as SQVTM and CDR2 as ANQGSEA. Study conclusions and caveats: Two AZD1222 doses significantly raised spike-specific TCR breadth and depth over controls. Most donors were white British and more were female, and clonal diversity was possibly underestimated.

Generated by immunoSEQ multiplex PCR, the TCRdb table keeps only in-frame clones and is missing some. The table includes 96,000 or so clones, 80% to 90% detected once. The sequence came from an adult in good health. The chain uses TRBV29-1 and TRBJ1-3, with TRBD1 matching over 7 bases. The sequences come from peripheral blood, collected on day 0 of AZD1222 vaccination. CDR3 sequence reads: CSGVDRERIYF. DNA of the CDR3: TGCAGCGGTGTCGACAGGGAACGCATATATTTT. The full variable domain, completed using reference TRBV29-1 and TRBJ1-3, is SAVISQKPSRDICQRGTSLTIQCQVDSQVTMMFWYRQQPGQSLTLIATANQGSEATYESGFVIDKFPISRPNLTFSTLTVSNMSPEDSSIYLCSGVDRERIYFGEGSWLTVV.